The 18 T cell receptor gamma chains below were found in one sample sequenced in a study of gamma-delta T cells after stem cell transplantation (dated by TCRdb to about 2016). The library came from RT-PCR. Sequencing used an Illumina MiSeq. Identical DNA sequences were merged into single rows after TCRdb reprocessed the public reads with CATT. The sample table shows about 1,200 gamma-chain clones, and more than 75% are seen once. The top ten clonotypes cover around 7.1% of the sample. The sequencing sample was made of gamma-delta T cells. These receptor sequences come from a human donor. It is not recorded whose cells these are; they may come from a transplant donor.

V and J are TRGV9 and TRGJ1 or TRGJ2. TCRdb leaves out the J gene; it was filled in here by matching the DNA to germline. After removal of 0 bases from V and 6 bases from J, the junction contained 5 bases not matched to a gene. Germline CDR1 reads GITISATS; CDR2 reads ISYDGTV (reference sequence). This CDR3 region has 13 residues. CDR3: CALWEVRVYKKLF. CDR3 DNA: TGTGCCTTGTGGGAGGTGCGGGTTTATAAGAAACTCTTT.

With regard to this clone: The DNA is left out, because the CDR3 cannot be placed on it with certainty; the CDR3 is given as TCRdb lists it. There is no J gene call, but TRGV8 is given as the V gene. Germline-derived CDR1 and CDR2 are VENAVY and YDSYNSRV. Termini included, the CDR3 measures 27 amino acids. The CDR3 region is CATWDLHSLAVEQHLLSQVSIGRIQHF.

Here the CDR3 DNA reads TGTGCCACCTGGCCTTCAGGAGGGCTTAGGAAGAAACTCTTT. It yields the protein CATWPSGGLRKKLF. The chain is built from TRGV3 and TRGJ1 or TRGJ2. TCRdb records no J gene; here it was assigned by comparing the DNA to germline. With 6 bases clipped from V and 10 bases from J, the junction kept 18 bases outside the gene matches. The CDR3 is 14 residues long. Germline CDR1 VTNTFY, CDR2 YDVSTARD (reference sequence).

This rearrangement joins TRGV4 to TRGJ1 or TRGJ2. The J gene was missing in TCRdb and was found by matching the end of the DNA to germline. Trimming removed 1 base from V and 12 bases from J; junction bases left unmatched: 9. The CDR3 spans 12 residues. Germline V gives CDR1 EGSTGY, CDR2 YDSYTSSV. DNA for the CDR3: TGTGCCACCTGGGATGGCGACACTAGGAAACTCTTT. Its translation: CATWDGDTRKLF.

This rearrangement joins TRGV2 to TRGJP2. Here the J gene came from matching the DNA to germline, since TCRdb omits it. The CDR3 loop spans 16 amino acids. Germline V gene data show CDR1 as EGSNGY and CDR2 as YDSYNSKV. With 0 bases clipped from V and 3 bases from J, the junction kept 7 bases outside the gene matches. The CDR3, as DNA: TGTGCCACCTGGGACGGGGCCGGGGGTAGTGATTGGATCAAGACGTTT. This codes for CATWDGAGGSDWIKTF.

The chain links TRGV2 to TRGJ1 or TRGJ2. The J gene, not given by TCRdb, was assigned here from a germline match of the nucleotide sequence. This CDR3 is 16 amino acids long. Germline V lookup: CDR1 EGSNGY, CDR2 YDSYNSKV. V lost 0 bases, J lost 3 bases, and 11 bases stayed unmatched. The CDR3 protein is CATWDGPRARYYKKLF. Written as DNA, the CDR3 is TGTGCCACCTGGGACGGGCCCAGGGCCCGTTATTATAAGAAACTCTTT.

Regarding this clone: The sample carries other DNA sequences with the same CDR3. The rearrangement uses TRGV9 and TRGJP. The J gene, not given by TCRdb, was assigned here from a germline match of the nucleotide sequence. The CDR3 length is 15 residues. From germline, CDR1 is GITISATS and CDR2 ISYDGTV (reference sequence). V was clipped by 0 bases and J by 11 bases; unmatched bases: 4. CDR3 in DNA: TGTGCCTTGTGGGAGGTGAAGCTGGGCAAAAAAATCAAGGTATTT. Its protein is CALWEVKLGKKIKVF.

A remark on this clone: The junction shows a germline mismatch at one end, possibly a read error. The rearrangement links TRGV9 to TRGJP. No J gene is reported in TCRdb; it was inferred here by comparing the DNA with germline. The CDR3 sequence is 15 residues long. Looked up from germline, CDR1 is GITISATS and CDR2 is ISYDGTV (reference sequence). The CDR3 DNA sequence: TGTGCCTTGTGGGACGGAGAGTGGGGCAAAAAAATCAAGGTATTT. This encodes CALWDGEWGKKIKVF.

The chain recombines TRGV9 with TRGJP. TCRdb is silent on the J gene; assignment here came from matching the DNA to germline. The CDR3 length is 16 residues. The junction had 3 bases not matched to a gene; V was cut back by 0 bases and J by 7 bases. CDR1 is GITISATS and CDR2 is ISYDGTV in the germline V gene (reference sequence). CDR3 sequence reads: CALWEVNELGKKIKVF. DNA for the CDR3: TGTGCCTTGTGGGAGGTGAACGAGTTGGGCAAAAAAATCAAGGTATTT.

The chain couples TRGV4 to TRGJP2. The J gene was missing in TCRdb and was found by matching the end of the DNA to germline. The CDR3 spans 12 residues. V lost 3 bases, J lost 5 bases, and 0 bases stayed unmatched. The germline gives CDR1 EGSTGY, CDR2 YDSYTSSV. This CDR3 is CATWDSDWIKTF. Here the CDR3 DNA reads TGTGCCACCTGGGATAGTGATTGGATCAAGACGTTT.

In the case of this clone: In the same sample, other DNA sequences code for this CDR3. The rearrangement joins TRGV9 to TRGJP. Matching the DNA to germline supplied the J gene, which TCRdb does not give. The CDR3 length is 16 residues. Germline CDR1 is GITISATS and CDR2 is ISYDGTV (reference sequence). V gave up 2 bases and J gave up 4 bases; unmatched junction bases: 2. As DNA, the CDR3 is TGTGCCTTGTGGGAGGCCCAAGAGTTGGGCAAAAAAATCAAGGTATTT. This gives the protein CALWEAQELGKKIKVF.

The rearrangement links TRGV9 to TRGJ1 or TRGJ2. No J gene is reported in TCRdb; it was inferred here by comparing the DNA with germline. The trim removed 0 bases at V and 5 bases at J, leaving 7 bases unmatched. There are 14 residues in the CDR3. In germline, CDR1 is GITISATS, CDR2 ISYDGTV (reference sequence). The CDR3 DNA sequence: TGTGCCTTGTGGGAGGTGCAGTCTCATTATAAGAAACTCTTT. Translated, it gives CALWEVQSHYKKLF.

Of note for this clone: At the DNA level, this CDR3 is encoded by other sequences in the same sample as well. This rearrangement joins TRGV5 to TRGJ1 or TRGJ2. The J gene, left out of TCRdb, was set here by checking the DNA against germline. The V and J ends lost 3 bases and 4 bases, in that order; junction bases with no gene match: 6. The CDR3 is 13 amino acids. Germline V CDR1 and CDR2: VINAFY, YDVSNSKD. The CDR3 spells CATWDGDYYKKLF. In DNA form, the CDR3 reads TGTGCCACCTGGGACGGGGACTATTATAAGAAACTCTTT.

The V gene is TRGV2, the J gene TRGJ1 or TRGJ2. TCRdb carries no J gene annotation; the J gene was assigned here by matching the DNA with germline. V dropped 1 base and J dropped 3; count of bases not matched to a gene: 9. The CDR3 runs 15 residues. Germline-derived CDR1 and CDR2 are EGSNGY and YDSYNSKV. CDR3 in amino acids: CATWDGSFAYYKKLF. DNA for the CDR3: TGTGCCACCTGGGACGGTTCCTTCGCTTATTATAAGAAACTCTTT.

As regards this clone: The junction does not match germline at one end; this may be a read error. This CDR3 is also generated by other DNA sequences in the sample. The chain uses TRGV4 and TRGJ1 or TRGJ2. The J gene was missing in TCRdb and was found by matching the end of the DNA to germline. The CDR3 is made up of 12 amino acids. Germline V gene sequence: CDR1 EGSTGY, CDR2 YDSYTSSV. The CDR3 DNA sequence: TGCGCCACCTGGGATGGGCACTATAAGAAACTCTTT. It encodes CATWDGHYKKLF.

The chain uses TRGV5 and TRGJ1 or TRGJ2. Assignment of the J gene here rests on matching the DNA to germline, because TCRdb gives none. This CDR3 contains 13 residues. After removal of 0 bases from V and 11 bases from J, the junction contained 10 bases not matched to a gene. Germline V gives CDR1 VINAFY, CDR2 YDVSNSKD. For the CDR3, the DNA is TGTGCCACCTGGGACAGGAGAAAACCCCAGAAACTCTTT. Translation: CATWDRRKPQKLF.

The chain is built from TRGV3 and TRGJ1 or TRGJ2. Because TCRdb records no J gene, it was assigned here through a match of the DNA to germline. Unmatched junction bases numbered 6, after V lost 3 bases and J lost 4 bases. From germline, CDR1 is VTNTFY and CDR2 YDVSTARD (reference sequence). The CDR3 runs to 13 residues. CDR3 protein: CATWDSWYYKKLF. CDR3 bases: TGTGCCACCTGGGACTCTTGGTATTATAAGAAACTCTTT.

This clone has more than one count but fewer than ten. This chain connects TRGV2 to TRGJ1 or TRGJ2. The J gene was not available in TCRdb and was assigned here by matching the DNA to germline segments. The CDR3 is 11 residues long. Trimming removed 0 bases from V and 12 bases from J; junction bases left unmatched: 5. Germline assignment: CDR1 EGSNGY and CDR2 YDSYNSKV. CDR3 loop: CATWDGRWKLF. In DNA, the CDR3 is TGTGCCACCTGGGACGGGCGATGGAAACTCTTT.